This T cell receptor (beta chain) appears in the sequencing data of a study of cytomegalovirus exposure and HLA in healthy donors. Primers: 60 Vbeta forward and 13 Jbeta reverse. This table comes from immunoSEQ multiplex PCR, and its TCRdb copy is limited to in-frame clones, with some not included. The sample gives around 140,000 clones, roughly three quarters of which show up once; approximately 0.99% is in the top ten. Study outcomes and limitations: There were 164 TCR beta chains listed as cytomegalovirus-associated. Rates of TCR association differed by HLA locus in a later analysis, with DRB1 highest and HLA-C lowest.

V was clipped by 2 bases and J by 4 bases; unmatched bases: 12. CDR1 LGHNA and CDR2 YSLEER come from the germline V gene. CDR3 length: 17 residues. As for this clone: Its antigen is unidentified.

The sequence derives from a male donor in good health and CMV-seronegative. The chain combines TRBV4-3 with TRBJ1-2, with 8 positions matching TRBD1. The sequencing sample was made of PBMCs. The CDR3, as DNA: TGCGCCAGCAGCCAACAGGGGGCAGGGCCAGGGTTCTATGGCTACACCTTC. Residues: CASSQQGAGPGFYGYTF.